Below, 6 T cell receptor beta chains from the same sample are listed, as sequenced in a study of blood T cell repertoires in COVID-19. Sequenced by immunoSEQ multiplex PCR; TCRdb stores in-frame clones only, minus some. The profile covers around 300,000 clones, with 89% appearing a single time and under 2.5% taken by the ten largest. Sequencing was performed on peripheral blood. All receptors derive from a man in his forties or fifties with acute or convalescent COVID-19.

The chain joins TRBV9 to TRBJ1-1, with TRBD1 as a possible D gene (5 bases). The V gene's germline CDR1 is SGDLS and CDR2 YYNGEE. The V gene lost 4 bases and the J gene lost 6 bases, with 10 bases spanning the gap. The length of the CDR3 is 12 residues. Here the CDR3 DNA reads TGTGCCAGCAGCCCCCAGGGTCCTGAAGCTTTCTTT. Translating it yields CASSPQGPEAFF. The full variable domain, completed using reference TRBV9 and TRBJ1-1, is DSGVTQTPKHLITATGQRVTLRCSPRSGDLSVYWYQQSLDQGLQFLIQYYNGEERAKGNILERFSAQQFPDLHSELNLSSLELGDSALYFCASSPQGPEAFFGQGTRLTVV.

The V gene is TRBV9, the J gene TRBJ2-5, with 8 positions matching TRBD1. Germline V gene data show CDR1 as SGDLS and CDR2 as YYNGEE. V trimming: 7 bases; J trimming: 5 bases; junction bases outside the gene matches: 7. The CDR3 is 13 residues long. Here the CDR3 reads CASAGGAEETQYF. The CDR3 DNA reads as TGTGCCAGCGCAGGGGGCGCGGAGGAGACCCAGTACTTC.

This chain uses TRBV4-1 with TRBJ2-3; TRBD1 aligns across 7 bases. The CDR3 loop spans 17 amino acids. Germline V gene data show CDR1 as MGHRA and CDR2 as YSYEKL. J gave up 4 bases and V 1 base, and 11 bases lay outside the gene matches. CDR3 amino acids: CASSQASGTVISDTQYF. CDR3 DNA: TGCGCCAGCAGCCAAGCCTCCGGGACAGTGATTTCAGATACGCAGTATTTT.

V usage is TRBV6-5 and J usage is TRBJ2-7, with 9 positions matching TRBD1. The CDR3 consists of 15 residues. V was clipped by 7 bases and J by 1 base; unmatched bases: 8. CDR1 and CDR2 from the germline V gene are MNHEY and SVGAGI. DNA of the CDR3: TGTGCCAGCACTACCCCGGGACAGGGTTCCTACGAGCAGTACTTC. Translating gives CASTTPGQGSYEQYF.

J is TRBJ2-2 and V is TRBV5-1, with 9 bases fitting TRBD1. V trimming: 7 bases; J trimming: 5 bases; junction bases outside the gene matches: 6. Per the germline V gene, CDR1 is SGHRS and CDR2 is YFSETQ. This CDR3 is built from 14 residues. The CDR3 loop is CASARDRATGELFF. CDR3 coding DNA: TGCGCCAGCGCCCGGGACAGGGCAACCGGGGAGCTGTTTTTT. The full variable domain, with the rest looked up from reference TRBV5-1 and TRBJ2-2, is KAGVTQTPRYLIKTRGQQVTLSCSPISGHRSVSWYQQTPGQGLQFLFEYFSETQRNKGNFPGRFSGRQFSNSRSEMNVSTLELGDSALYLCASARDRATGELFFGEGSRLTVL.

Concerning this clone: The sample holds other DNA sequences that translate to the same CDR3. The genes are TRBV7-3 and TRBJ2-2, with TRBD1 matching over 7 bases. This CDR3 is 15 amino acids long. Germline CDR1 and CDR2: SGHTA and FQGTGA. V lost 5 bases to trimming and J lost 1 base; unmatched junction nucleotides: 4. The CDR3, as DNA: TGTGCCAGCAGCCCCCGGACAGGGAACACCGGGGAGCTGTTTTTT. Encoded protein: CASSPRTGNTGELFF. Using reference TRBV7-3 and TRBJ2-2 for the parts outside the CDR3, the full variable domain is GAGVSQTPSNKVTEKGKYVELRCDPISGHTALYWYRQSLGQGPEFLIYFQGTGAADDSGLPNDRFFAVRPEGSVSTLKIQRTERGDSAVYLCASSPRTGNTGELFFGEGSRLTVL.